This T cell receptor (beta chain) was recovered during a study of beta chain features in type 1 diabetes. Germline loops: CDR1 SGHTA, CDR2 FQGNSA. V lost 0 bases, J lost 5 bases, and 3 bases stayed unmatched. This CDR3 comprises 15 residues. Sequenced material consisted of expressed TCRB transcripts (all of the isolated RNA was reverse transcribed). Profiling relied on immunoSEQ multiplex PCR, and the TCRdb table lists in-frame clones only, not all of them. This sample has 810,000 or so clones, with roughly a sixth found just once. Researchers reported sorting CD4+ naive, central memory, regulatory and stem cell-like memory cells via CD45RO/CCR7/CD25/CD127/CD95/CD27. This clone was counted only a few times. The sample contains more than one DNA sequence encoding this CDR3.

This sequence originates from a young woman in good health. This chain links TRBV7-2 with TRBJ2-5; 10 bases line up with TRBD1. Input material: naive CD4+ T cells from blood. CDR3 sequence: CASSLAGQGRETQYF. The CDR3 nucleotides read TGTGCCAGCAGCTTAGCGGGACAGGGGAGGGAGACCCAGTACTTC.